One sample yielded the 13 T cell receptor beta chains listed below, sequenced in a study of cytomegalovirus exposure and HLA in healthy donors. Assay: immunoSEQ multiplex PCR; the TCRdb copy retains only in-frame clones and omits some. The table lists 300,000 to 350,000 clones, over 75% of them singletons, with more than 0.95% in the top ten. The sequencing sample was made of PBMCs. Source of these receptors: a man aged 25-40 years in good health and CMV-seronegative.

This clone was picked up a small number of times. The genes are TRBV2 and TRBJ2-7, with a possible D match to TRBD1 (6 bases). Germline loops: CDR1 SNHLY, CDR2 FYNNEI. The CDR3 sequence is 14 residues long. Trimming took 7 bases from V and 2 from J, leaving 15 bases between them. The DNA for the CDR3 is TGTGCCAGCAACTACAGGGCACCCCCCTACGAGCAGTACTTC. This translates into CASNYRAPPYEQYF.

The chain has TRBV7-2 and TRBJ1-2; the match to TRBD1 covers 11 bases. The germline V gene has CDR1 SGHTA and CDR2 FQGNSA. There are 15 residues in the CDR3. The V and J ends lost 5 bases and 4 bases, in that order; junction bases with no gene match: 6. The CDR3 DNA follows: TGTGCCAGCAGCCGCGGACAGGGGGCATCCTATGGCTACACCTTC. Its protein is CASSRGQGASYGYTF.

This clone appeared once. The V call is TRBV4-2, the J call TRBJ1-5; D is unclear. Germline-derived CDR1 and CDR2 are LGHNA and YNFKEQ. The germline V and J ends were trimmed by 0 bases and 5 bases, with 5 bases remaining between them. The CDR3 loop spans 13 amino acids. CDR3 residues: CASSQDRDQPQHF. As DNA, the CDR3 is TGTGCCAGCAGCCAAGATCGAGATCAGCCCCAGCATTTT.

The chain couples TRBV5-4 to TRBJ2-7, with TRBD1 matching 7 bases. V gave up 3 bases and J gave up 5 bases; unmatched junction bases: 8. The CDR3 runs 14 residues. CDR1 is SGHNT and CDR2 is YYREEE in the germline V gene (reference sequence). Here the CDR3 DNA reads TGTGCCAGCAGCTCTCCGACAGGGCTCAACGAGCAGTACTTC. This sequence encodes CASSSPTGLNEQYF.

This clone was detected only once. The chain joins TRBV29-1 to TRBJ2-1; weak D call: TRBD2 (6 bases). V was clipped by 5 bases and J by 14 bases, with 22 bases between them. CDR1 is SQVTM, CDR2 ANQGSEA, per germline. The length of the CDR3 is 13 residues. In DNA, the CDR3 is TGCAGCGTTCGACTACCGGGACCGGGGGAAAAGTTCTTC. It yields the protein CSVRLPGPGEKFF.

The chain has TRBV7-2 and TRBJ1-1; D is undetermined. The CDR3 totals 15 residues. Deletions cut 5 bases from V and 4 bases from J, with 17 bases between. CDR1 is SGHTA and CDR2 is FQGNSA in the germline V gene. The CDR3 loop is CASSQDLERRTEAFF. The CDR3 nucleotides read TGTGCCAGCAGCCAAGATCTAGAGAGGCGCACTGAAGCTTTCTTT.

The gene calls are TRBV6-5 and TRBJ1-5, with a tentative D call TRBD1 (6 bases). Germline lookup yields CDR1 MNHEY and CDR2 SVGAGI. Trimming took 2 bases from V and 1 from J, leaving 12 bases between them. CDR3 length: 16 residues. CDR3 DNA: TGTGCCAGCAGTTACCCCAGGGGAATGAGCAATCAGCCCCAGCATTTT. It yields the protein CASSYPRGMSNQPQHF.

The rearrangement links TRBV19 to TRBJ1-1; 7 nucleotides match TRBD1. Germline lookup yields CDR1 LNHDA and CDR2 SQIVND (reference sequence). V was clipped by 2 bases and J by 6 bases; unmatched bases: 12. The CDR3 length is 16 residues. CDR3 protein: CASSIWAGQTLPEAFF. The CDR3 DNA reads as TGTGCCAGTAGTATATGGGCGGGACAGACTTTGCCTGAAGCTTTCTTT.

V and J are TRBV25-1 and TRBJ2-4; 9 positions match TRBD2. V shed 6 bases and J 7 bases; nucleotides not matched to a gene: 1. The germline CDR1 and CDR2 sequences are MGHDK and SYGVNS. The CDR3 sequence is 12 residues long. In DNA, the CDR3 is TGTGCCAGCAGCGCGGGGGGGAACATTCAGTACTTC. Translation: CASSAGGNIQYF. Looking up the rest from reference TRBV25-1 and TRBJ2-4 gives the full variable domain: EADIYQTPRYLVIGTGKKITLECSQTMGHDKMYWYQQDPGMELHLIHYSYGVNSTEKGDLSSESTVSRIRTEHFPLTLESARPSHTSQYLCASSAGGNIQYFGAGTRLSVL.

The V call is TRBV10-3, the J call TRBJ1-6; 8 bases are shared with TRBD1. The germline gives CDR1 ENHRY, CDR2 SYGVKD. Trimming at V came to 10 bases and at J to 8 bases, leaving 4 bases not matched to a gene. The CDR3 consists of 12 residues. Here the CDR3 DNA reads TGTGCCACGGGACAGGCGTATTCACCCCTCCACTTT. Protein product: CATGQAYSPLHF.

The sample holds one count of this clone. The DNA of the CDR3 is TGTGCCAGCAGCCACCACCGGGAGACTAACTATGGCTACACCTTC. Residues: CASSHHRETNYGYTF. This chain joins TRBV11-2 and TRBJ1-2; D ambiguous. CDR1 and CDR2 (germline): SGHAT, FQNNGV. The CDR3 spans 15 residues. Trimming removed 5 bases at V and 0 bases at J, with 13 bases between.

CDR3 bases: TGTGCCAGCAGTTACGGAGGCACTGAAGCTTTCTTT. Translation gives CASSYGGTEAFF. The chain links TRBV6-6 to TRBJ1-1; no firm D call. This CDR3 has 12 residues. Trimming removed 2 bases from V and 4 bases from J, with 5 bases in between. CDR1 is MNHNY, CDR2 SVGAGI, per germline (reference sequence).

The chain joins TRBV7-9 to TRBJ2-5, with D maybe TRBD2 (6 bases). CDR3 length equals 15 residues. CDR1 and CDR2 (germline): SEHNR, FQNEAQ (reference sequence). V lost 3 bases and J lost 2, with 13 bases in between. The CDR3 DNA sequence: TGTGCCAGCAGCTTTGTGCGGGATAAGCAAGAGACCCAGTACTTC. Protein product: CASSFVRDKQETQYF.